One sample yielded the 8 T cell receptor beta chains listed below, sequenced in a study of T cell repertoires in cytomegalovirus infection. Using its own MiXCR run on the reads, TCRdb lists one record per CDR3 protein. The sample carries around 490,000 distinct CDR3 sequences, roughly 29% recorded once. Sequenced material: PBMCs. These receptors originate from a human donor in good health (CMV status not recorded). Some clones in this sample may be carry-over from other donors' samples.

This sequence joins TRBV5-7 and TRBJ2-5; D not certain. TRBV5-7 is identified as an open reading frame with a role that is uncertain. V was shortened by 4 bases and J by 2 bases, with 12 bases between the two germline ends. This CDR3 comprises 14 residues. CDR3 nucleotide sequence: TGTGCCAGCAGCAGGCATCGTTATCAAGAGACCCAGTACTTC. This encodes CASSRHRYQETQYF.

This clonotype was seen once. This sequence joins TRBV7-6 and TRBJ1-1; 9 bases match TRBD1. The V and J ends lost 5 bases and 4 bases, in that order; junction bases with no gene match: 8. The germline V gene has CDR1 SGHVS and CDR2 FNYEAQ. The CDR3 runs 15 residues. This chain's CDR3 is CASSHKGQGTTEAFF. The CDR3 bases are TGTGCCAGCAGCCACAAGGGACAGGGCACCACTGAAGCTTTCTTT.

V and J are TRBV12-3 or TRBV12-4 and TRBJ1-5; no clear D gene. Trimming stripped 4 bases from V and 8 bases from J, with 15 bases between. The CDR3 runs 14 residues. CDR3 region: CASSSAILLKPQHF. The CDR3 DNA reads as TGTGCCAGCAGTTCCGCTATCCTCCTTAAGCCCCAGCATTTT.

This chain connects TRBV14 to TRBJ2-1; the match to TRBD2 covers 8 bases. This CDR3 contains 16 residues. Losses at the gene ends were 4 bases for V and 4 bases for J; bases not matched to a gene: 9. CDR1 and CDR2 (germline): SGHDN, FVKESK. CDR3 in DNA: TGTGCCAGCAGCCCCCAAGGCCCTAGCGGGTACAATGAGCAGTTCTTC. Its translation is CASSPQGPSGYNEQFF.

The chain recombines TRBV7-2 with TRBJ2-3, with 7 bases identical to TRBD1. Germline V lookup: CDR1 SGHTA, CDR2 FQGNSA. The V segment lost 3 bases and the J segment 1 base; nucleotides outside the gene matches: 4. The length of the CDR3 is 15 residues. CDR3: CASSFRQGGTDTQYF. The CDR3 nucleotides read TGTGCCAGCAGCTTCCGACAGGGAGGCACAGATACGCAGTATTTT.

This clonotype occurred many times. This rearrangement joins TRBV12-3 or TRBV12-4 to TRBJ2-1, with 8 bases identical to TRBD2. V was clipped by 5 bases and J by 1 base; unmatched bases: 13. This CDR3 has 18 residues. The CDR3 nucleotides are TGTGCCAGCAGTCCTGCGGGCGGGAGGCGGGGGTCCTACAATGAGCAGTTCTTC. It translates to CASSPAGGRRGSYNEQFF.

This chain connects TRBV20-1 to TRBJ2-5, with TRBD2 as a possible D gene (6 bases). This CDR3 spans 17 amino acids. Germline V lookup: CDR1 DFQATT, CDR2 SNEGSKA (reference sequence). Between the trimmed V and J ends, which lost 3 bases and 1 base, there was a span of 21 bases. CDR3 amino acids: CSASPLRTGVSQETQYF. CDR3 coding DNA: TGCAGTGCTAGCCCATTAAGAACGGGAGTATCCCAAGAGACCCAGTACTTC.

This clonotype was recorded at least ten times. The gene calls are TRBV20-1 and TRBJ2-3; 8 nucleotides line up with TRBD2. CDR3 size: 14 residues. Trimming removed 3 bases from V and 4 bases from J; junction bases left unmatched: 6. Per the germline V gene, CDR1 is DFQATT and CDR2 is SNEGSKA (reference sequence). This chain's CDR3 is CSASGRGNADTQYF. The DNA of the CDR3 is TGCAGTGCTAGCGGGAGGGGGAACGCAGATACGCAGTATTTT.